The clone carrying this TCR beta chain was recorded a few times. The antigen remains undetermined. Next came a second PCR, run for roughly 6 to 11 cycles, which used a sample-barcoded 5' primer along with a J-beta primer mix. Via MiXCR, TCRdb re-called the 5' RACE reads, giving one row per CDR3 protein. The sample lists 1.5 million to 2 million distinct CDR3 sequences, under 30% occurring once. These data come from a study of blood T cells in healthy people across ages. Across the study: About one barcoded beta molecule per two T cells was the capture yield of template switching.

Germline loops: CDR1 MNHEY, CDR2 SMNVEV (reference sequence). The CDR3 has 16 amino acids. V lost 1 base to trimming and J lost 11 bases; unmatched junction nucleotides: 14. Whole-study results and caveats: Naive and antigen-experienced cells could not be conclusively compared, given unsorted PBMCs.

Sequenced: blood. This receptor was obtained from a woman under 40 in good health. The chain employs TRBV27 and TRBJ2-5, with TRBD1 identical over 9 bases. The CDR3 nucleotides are TGTGCCAGCAGTTTATTTCCGGGACAGGGTACCCCTAAGCAGTACTTC. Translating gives CASSLFPGQGTPKQYF.